Included here is one TCR beta chain sequence, with context. This receptor's antigen is unknown. No base-level quality is on record; no much larger clone is a single base apart. The entry originates in a study of early T cells in non-severe SARS-CoV-2 infection (dated by TCRdb to about 2021). Study-wide context: TCR sequencing used bulk RNA from unsorted whole blood, so alpha and beta chains could not be paired. What the work shows at the level of the full study, not this receptor alone: VDJdb matching was skewed toward anti-spike CD8 responses and likely underestimated virus-specific expansions, missing private and CD4 specificities.

Libraries were made using 5' RACE. TCRdb shows the sequencer as NextSeq 500. The TCR library protocol attached unique molecular identifiers to individual cDNA molecules to correct for sequencing error and PCR bias. Sequencing covered both TCR alpha and beta chains, and within each sample the abundances of alpha and beta sequences were tightly co-correlated. The paper's data handling went like this. V gene, J gene and CDR3 annotation of TCR sequences was performed with Decombinator V4. TCRs were defined as expanded if a significant change between any two time points was detected under a Poisson model with p below 0.0001. TCR abundances were normalised to the total number of TCRs sequenced per sample and were expressed as counts per million. TRAV1-2 paired with TRAJ12, TRAJ20 or TRAJ33 defined MAIT TCRs, while TRAV10 paired with TRAJ18 defined iNKT TCRs. VDJdb, accessed 1 November 2021, was searched for CMV, EBV and SARS-CoV-2 annotated TCRs, with TCRs annotated for multiple antigens excluded. In TCRdb, the public reads were trimmed at Q25 with fastp and aligned with MiXCR, with productive beta chains retained. Each CDR3 protein gets just one entry, which takes the most common genes and DNA from the rows behind it. The V and J calls and clone size come from TCRdb's table, not from the authors' own analysis. This sample lists some 36,000 distinct CDR3 sequences; under 7% were detected once. The top ten hold approximately 6% of the sample.

Spanning cysteine to phenylalanine, the CDR3 consists of 11 amino acids. The DNA shown is the 33-base CDR3, in frame from base 1. Taken from the germline V gene (reference sequence), the CDR1 and CDR2 loops are SGHNT and YYREEE. Deletion took 4 bases off V and 6 bases off J, with a span of 7 bases between the germline ends. Set within a cohort of healthcare workers in London, UK, this nested case-control study involved weekly PCR testing of nasopharyngeal swabs along with blood sampling. Healthcare workers were recruited during the week of the UK lockdown, between 23 and 31 March 2020, and followed weekly for up to about 15 weeks.

Sequencing was done on a sample of whole blood. This receptor was taken from an adult who was a healthcare worker with PCR-confirmed SARS-CoV-2 infection or an uninfected control (not recorded which). The sequence joins TRBV5-4 to TRBJ1-1; a confident D gene designation cannot be given. For the CDR3, the sequence is CASSADSEAFF. The sequenced DNA is TGTGCCAGCAGCGCAGATTCTGAAGCTTTCTTT.